The source of this T cell receptor (beta chain) is a study of T cell responses to AZD1222 COVID-19 vaccine. The germline gives CDR1 SGHAT, CDR2 FQNNGV. The CDR3 contains 16 residues. After removal of 5 bases from V and 0 bases from J, the junction contained 3 bases not matched to a gene. Sequencing was performed with immunoSEQ multiplex PCR; in TCRdb, only in-frame clones are kept and a portion is missing. The sample lists 100,000 to 150,000 clones; approximately 90% were seen once. Study-wide results and caveats: The study identified only a handful of AZD1222 recipients as seropositive at baseline. Targeting of unmutated variant regions was reportedly seen in nearly half of spike-specific TCRs.

Details on this clone: Its antigen is unknown.

This receptor was taken from an adult in good health. The specimen was peripheral blood, collected on day 0 of AZD1222 vaccination. The chain employs TRBV11-2 and TRBJ2-1; TRBD2 agrees at 11 bases. In DNA form, the CDR3 reads TGTGCCAGCAGCCGAACTAGCGGGAGCTCCTACAATGAGCAGTTCTTC. It specifies CASSRTSGSSYNEQFF.